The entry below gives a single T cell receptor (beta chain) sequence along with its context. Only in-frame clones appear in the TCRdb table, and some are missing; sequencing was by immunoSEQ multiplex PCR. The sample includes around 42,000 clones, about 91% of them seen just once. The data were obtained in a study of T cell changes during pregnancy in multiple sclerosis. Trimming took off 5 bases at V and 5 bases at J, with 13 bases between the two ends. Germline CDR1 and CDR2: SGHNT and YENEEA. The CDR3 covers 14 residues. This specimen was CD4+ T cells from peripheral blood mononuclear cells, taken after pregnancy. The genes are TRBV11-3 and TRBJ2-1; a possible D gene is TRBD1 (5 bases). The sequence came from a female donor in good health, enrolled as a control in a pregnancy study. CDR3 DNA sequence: TGTGCCAGCAGCCCAAGTAGGGGAAACAATGAGCAGTTCTTC. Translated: CASSPSRGNNEQFF.